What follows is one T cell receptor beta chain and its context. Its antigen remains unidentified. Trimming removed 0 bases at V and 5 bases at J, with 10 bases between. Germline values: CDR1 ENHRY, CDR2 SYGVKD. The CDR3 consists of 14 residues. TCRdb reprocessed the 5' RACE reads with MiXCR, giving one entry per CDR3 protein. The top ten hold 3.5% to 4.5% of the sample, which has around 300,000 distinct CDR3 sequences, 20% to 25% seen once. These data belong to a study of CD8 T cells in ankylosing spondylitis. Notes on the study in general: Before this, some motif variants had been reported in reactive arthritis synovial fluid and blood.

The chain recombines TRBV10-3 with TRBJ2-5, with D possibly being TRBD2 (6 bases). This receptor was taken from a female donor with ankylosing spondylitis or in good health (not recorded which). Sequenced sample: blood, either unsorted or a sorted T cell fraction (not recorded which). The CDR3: CAISESGGMETQYF. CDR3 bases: TGTGCCATCAGTGAGTCCGGGGGTATGGAGACCCAGTACTTC.